These T cell receptor beta chains were read from a single sample in a study of CD8 T cells in ankylosing spondylitis. MiXCR, run by TCRdb on the 5' RACE reads, gives a single entry per CDR3 protein. Among around 430,000 distinct CDR3 sequences listed, about a sixth were seen once. Sequencing input: blood, either unsorted or a sorted T cell fraction (not recorded which). These receptor sequences come from a male donor with ankylosing spondylitis. Both conserved end residues are part of each CDR3. The order of the fields is J gene, D gene, clone size, V gene, CDR3 DNA, CDR3 protein. A D gene is named only where the DNA matches it firmly. Size is omitted from some rows. Given values are once, few, many or a class for expanded clones.

J gene: TRBJ1-1; D gene: TRBD1; clone size: once; V gene: TRBV7-2; CDR3 DNA: TGTGCCAGCAGCTTAGCGCCCGACAGGGCGGCTTTCTTT; CDR3 protein: CASSLAPDRAAFF
J gene: TRBJ2-1; D gene: NA; clone size: NA; V gene: TRBV5-1; CDR3 DNA: TGCGCCAGCAGCTTCGGTCACTCCTACAATGAGCAGTTCTTC; CDR3 protein: CASSFGHSYNEQFF
J gene: TRBJ2-7; D gene: NA; clone size: NA; V gene: TRBV11-2; CDR3 DNA: TGTGCCAGCAGCTTAGACGCAGGGGCCACCTACGAGCAGTACTTC; CDR3 protein: CASSLDAGATYEQYF
J gene: TRBJ1-1; D gene: TRBD1; clone size: NA; V gene: TRBV3-1; CDR3 DNA: TGTGCCAGCAGCCCTTACAGGGGTGACACTGAAGCTTTCTTT; CDR3 protein: CASSPYRGDTEAFF
J gene: TRBJ2-2; D gene: NA; clone size: few; V gene: TRBV6-1; CDR3 DNA: TGTGCCAGCAGTGAAGAGCGGCGTAGTGTCGGGGAGCTGTTTTTT; CDR3 protein: CASSEERRSVGELFF
J gene: TRBJ2-5; D gene: NA; clone size: few; V gene: TRBV6-5; CDR3 DNA: TGTGCCAGCAGTTACTCTGTGTTCTGGGCCAACCTCCAAGAGACCCAGTACTTC; CDR3 protein: CASSYSVFWANLQETQYF
J gene: TRBJ1-6; D gene: NA; clone size: NA; V gene: TRBV6-5; CDR3 DNA: TGTGCCAGCAGTTATGAGGGTGTTGCCTATAATTCACCCCTCCACTTT; CDR3 protein: CASSYEGVAYNSPLHF
J gene: TRBJ2-6; D gene: NA; clone size: many; V gene: TRBV9; CDR3 DNA: TGTGCCAGCAGCGTGGACGCTCTGGGGGCCAACGTCCTGACTTTC; CDR3 protein: CASSVDALGANVLTF
J gene: TRBJ2-5; D gene: TRBD2; clone size: NA; V gene: TRBV20-1; CDR3 DNA: TGCAGTGCTGCCGGGGGGGCCGGGGAGACCCAGTACTTC; CDR3 protein: CSAAGGAGETQYF
J gene: TRBJ2-2; D gene: TRBD1; clone size: NA; V gene: TRBV27; CDR3 DNA: TGTGCCAGCAGTTTACAGGGGGCGATTAACACCGGGGAGCTGTTTTTT; CDR3 protein: CASSLQGAINTGELFF
J gene: TRBJ2-7; D gene: TRBD2; clone size: NA; V gene: TRBV6-2/TRBV6-3; CDR3 DNA: TGTGCCAGCAGTTACTCCGGGAGGACCGCCTACGAGCAGTACTTC; CDR3 protein: CASSYSGRTAYEQYF
J gene: TRBJ2-5; D gene: TRBD2; clone size: NA; V gene: TRBV2; CDR3 DNA: TGTGGCAGGGGGACTAGCGGGGGATCTCAAGAGACCCAGTACTTC; CDR3 protein: CGRGTSGGSQETQYF
J gene: TRBJ2-7; D gene: TRBD1; clone size: few; V gene: TRBV6-2/TRBV6-3; CDR3 DNA: TGTGCCAGCAGTTCCCCTGGCCGGACAGGGAGTACGAAGCAGTACTTC; CDR3 protein: CASSSPGRTGSTKQYF
J gene: TRBJ1-5; D gene: TRBD1; clone size: NA; V gene: TRBV6-5; CDR3 DNA: TGTGCCAGCAGTTCTAGGACAGGGGGTTCCTTCAATCAGCCCCAGCATTTT; CDR3 protein: CASSSRTGGSFNQPQHF
J gene: TRBJ2-1; D gene: TRBD1; clone size: NA; V gene: TRBV5-1; CDR3 DNA: TGCGCCAGCACCCCGGGGCAGGGGGCGCGTGAGCAGTTCTTC; CDR3 protein: CASTPGQGAREQFF
J gene: TRBJ2-5; D gene: TRBD2; clone size: many; V gene: TRBV20-1; CDR3 DNA: TGCAGTGCTAGACCCTCTTTAGCGGGCCTACAAGAGACCCAGTACTTC; CDR3 protein: CSARPSLAGLQETQYF
J gene: TRBJ2-3; D gene: NA; clone size: few; V gene: TRBV20-1; CDR3 DNA: TGCAGTGCTAGAGATGGTCGCCTCAGCCCCACAGATACGCAGTATTTT; CDR3 protein: CSARDGRLSPTDTQYF